This T cell receptor (beta chain) was sequenced in a study of shared clonotypes between healthy human individuals. Overall study findings and caveats: Memory subsets generally showed lower estimated richness than naive subsets.

As regards this clone: Its target is unknown.

Profiled with immunoSEQ multiplex PCR; TCRdb holds only in-frame clones, not every one. In the table there are around 990,000 clones, roughly 80% of which are singletons. The CDR3 consists of 12 residues. In germline, CDR1 is MDHEN, CDR2 SYDVKM. V shed 10 bases and J shed 9 bases, with 16 bases lying between them. The sequencing sample was made of memory CD4+ T cells from PBMCs. The sample's subset: CD45RA-negative fraction. The chain carries TRBV28 and TRBJ1-5; a weak D match, TRBD1 (6 bases). This receptor was identified in a man aged 18 to 29 in good health. Some clones in this sample may be carry-over from other donors' samples. CDR3 sequence: CATRGRVRPQHF. In nucleotides, the CDR3 is TGTGCCACCCGGGGGCGGGTTCGGCCCCAGCATTTT.